The clone carrying this TCR beta chain was detected a few times. Its antigen is not known. Uncontrolled infection, other autoimmune disease, pregnancy or lactation disqualified patients from enrolment. The germline gives CDR1 WSHSY, CDR2 SAAADI. Germline trimming cut 3 bases from V and 6 bases from J; bases unmatched to any gene: 13. This CDR3 comprises 18 residues. Template material for amplifying TCR beta CDR3 regions consisted of RNA transcripts. TCR CDR3 regions were first amplified by RT-PCR with HTBI primers. Each CDR3 protein gets one entry after TCRdb re-called the multiplex PCR reads with MiXCR. The sample consists of roughly 350,000 distinct CDR3 sequences, approximately 15% of them appearing once. The source of the sample is a study of T cells in Graves' hyperthyroidism and ophthalmopathy. Study-wide results and limits: Most thyroid clonotypes with frequency above 0.001 were detected in blood.

The specimen was blood. The gene calls are TRBV10-2 and TRBJ2-7, with 14 bases that match TRBD2. The receptor was isolated from a woman under 40 with Graves' hyperthyroidism. The CDR3 region has the DNA TGCGCCAGCAGTGATAAGGTTGGGACTAGCGGGAGAAGTCTCGAGCAGTACTTC. Amino acids: CASSDKVGTSGRSLEQYF.